A single sample gave rise to the 7 T cell receptor beta chains below, sequenced in a study of blood T cell repertoires in COVID-19. This table comes from immunoSEQ multiplex PCR, and its TCRdb copy is limited to in-frame clones, with some not included. The data contain 120,000 or so clones, almost 70% of them singletons. Source material: peripheral blood. These receptors were collected from a woman in her 70s with acute or convalescent COVID-19.

The chain is built from TRBV4-1 and TRBJ2-1; 10 nucleotides align to TRBD2. V shed 2 bases and J 5 bases; nucleotides not matched to a gene: 6. Per the germline V gene, CDR1 is MGHRA and CDR2 is YSYEKL. The CDR3 runs 16 residues. The CDR3 sequence is CASSQTGTSAHNEQFF. CDR3 coding DNA: TGCGCCAGCAGCCAAACCGGGACTAGCGCCCACAATGAGCAGTTCTTC.

The chain joins TRBV12-3 or TRBV12-4 to TRBJ1-2; unclear D gene. This CDR3 comprises 12 residues. The V gene lost 8 bases and the J gene lost 3 bases, with 10 bases spanning the gap. The CDR3 region has the DNA TGTGCCAGCTCCGAGGGCTACTATGGCTACACCTTC. Protein product: CASSEGYYGYTF.

By share, this clone ranks as medium-sized. This sequence joins TRBV14 and TRBJ2-3, with D possibly being TRBD1 (6 bases). Germline CDR1 and CDR2: SGHDN and FVKESK. This CDR3 is built from 15 residues. The V gene lost 5 bases and the J gene lost 2 bases, with 14 bases spanning the gap. CDR3 sequence: CASSRGQSDTDTQYF. DNA for the CDR3: TGTGCCAGCAGCAGAGGACAGTCAGACACAGATACGCAGTATTTT.

Only one count was recorded for this clone. The chain joins TRBV25-1 to TRBJ2-7; 12 bases match TRBD2. V lost 6 bases, J lost 0 bases, and 12 bases stayed unmatched. There are 18 residues in the CDR3. Germline V gene lookup returns CDR1 MGHDK and CDR2 SYGVNS. Written as DNA, the CDR3 is TGTGCCAGCAGGGGGACTAGCGGGTCCCCTACCAGCTCCTACGAGCAGTACTTC. Its protein is CASRGTSGSPTSSYEQYF.

V usage is TRBV6-2 or TRBV6-3 and J usage is TRBJ1-1; 7 nucleotides agree with TRBD1. The CDR3 loop spans 16 amino acids. V lost 5 bases, J lost 5 bases, and 14 bases stayed unmatched. Germline-derived CDR1 and CDR2 are MNHEY and SVGEGT. The CDR3, as DNA: TGTGCCAGCAGTCAACAGGGGCGAACGAGATGGACTGAAGCTTTCTTT. Translated, it gives CASSQQGRTRWTEAFF.

The sample holds one count of this clone. This chain joins TRBV20-1 and TRBJ2-1, with D perhaps TRBD2 (5 bases). Germline CDR1 reads DFQATT; CDR2 reads SNEGSKA (reference sequence). V lost 3 bases and J 8 bases, leaving 8 bases between the germline ends. This CDR3 is 11 amino acids long. The CDR3 protein is CSASPGYEQFF. The CDR3 nucleotides are TGCAGTGCTAGTCCGGGGTATGAGCAGTTCTTC.

The chain recombines TRBV15 with TRBJ1-2; 7 positions match TRBD1. V lost 1 base and J lost 5; bases outside the gene matches: 1. The CDR3 length is 13 residues. Per germline, CDR1 LNHNV and CDR2 YYDKDF (reference sequence). CDR3 coding DNA: TGTGCCACCAGCAGAGTACAGGGGTATGGCTACACCTTC. Its translation: CATSRVQGYGYTF.